This record concerns one TCR beta chain sequence. Only in-frame clones appear in the TCRdb table, and some are missing; sequencing was by immunoSEQ multiplex PCR. The sample has 130,000 to 150,000 clones, nearly 90% seen once. This sample was included in a study of T cell responses to AZD1222 COVID-19 vaccine. The CDR3 covers 15 residues. Germline loops: CDR1 SNHLY, CDR2 FYNNEI. With V trimmed by 4 bases and J by 4 bases, 8 bases remained unmatched. Material: peripheral blood, obtained 28 days after the second dose of the MenACWY control vaccine. V and J are TRBV2 and TRBJ1-1, with 8 positions matching TRBD1. This TCR derives from an adult who received the MenACWY meningococcal vaccine as a control. The CDR3 region has the DNA TGTGCCAGCAGTGCACATGGACAGGGAGGCACTGAAGCTTTCTTT. This gives the protein CASSAHGQGGTEAFF.